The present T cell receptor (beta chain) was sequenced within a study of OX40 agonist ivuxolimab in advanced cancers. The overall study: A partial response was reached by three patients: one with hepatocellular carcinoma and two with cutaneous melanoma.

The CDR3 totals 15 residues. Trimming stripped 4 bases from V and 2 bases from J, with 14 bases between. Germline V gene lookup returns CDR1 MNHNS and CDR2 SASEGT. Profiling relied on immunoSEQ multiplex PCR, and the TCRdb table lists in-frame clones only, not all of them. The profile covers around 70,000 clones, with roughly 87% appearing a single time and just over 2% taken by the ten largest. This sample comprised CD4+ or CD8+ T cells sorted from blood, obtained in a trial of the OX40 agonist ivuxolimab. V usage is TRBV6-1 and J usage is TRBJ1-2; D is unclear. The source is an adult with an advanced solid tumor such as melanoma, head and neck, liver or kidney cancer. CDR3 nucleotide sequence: TGTGCCAGCAGTGTCATAATTGGGCAGAACTATGGCTACACCTTC. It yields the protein CASSVIIGQNYGYTF.